This T cell receptor (beta chain) is drawn from a study of beta chain features in type 1 diabetes. The CDR3 runs 18 residues. The germline V gene has CDR1 SGHTA and CDR2 FQGNSA. The ends lost 3 bases at V and 0 bases at J; junction bases unmatched: 6. Expressed TCRB transcripts got sequenced, as all isolated RNA was reverse transcribed. This table comes from immunoSEQ multiplex PCR, and its TCRdb copy is limited to in-frame clones, with some not included. The data hold about 150,000 clones, with about 8.1% observed a single time. Specimen: central memory CD4+ T cells from blood. The rearrangement joins TRBV7-2 to TRBJ2-3, with 13 bases aligning to TRBD2. The TCR was taken from a man aged 18-30 years in good health. The CDR3 DNA follows: TGTGCCAGCAGCTTTACTAGCGGGGGGGTCACTAGCACAGATACGCAGTATTTT. Translated: CASSFTSGGVTSTDTQYF.